These 23 T cell receptor beta chains were all obtained from the same sample, sequenced in a study of CD8 T cells in ankylosing spondylitis. One entry per CDR3 protein results from TCRdb running MiXCR on the 5' RACE reads. The sample includes some 220,000 distinct CDR3 sequences, roughly 8.2% seen only once; the top ten take 4.5% to 5%. Sequencing was done on a sample of blood, either unsorted or a sorted T cell fraction (not recorded which). The receptors stem from a female donor with ankylosing spondylitis or in good health (not recorded which).

Remarks on this clonotype: A junction boundary mismatches the germline segment, possibly from a read error. This chain links TRBV12-3 or TRBV12-4 with TRBJ2-1, with no clear D. CDR3 length: 13 residues. The CDR3 coding sequence is TGTGCCAGCAGTTTAGTCACAAACGATGAGCAGTTTTTC. It codes for CASSLVTNDEQFF.

Ten or more counts support this clonotype. The chain recombines TRBV7-8 with TRBJ2-5; D unresolved. The CDR3 is 11 amino acids. CDR1 and CDR2 (germline): SGHVS, FQNEAQ. V was pared by 1 base and J by 7 bases, with 4 bases between. The CDR3 nucleotides read TGTGCCAGCAGCTTAGACGTGACCCAGTACTTC. Translation gives CASSLDVTQYF.

This clonotype was counted ten times or more. The chain employs TRBV20-1 and TRBJ2-1; D is perhaps TRBD1 (5 bases). CDR1 and CDR2 from the germline V gene are DFQATT and SNEGSKA (reference sequence). The CDR3 runs to 13 residues. The CDR3 protein is CRQRGRTYNEQFF. CDR3 in DNA: TGCAGACAAAGGGGAAGGACCTACAATGAGCAGTTCTTC.

Comment on this clonotype: One base away lies a much larger clone, so this may be a sequencing read error. No conserved phenylalanine or tryptophan is present at the end of the CDR3, so a read error is the likely explanation. The rearrangement uses TRBV7-2 and TRBJ1-2; 8 bases agree with TRBD1. The germline gives CDR1 SGHTA, CDR2 FQGNSA. This CDR3 contains 16 residues. The chain's CDR3 is CASCLGRQGINYGYTL. The DNA of the CDR3 is TGTGCCAGCTGCTTGGGGCGACAGGGGATAAACTATGGCTACACCCTC.

This chain connects TRBV7-3 to TRBJ2-1; 14 bases map to TRBD2. J was trimmed by 4 bases and V by 6 bases; bases with no gene match: 8. In germline, CDR1 is SGHTA, CDR2 FQGTGA. The CDR3 length is 17 residues. The CDR3 DNA follows: TGTGCCAGCAGTGTCGGGACTAGCGGGAGTTCTTACAATGAGCAGTTCTTC. Its translation is CASSVGTSGSSYNEQFF.

This clonotype was seen ten or more times. This chain uses TRBV3-1 with TRBJ1-1, with TRBD1 matching over 7 bases. CDR1 and CDR2 from the germline V gene are LGHDT and YNNKEL (reference sequence). The V segment lost 0 bases and the J segment 8 bases; nucleotides outside the gene matches: 0. The CDR3 extends over 12 amino acids. This CDR3 reads CASSQEGGEAFF. The CDR3, as DNA: TGTGCCAGCAGCCAAGAAGGGGGCGAAGCTTTCTTT.

J is TRBJ2-2 and V is TRBV6-2 or TRBV6-3; the D gene could be TRBD1 or TRBD2 (5 bases each). Trimming removed 5 bases at V and 4 bases at J, with 14 bases between. The V gene's germline CDR1 is MNHEY and CDR2 SVGEGT. CDR3 length: 15 residues. The CDR3 loop reads CASSPSGGSTGELFF. For the CDR3, the DNA is TGTGCCAGCAGTCCGTCTGGGGGATCCACCGGGGAGCTGTTTTTT.

Many counts were recorded for this clonotype. The chain recombines TRBV2 with TRBJ1-3; TRBD1 agrees at 7 bases. J gave up 2 bases and V 6 bases, and 4 bases lay outside the gene matches. CDR1 is SNHLY and CDR2 is FYNNEI in the germline V gene. This CDR3 region has 14 residues. The CDR3 loop reads CASRRGQPGNTIYF. CDR3 nucleotide sequence: TGTGCCAGCAGGAGGGGACAGCCTGGAAACACCATATATTTT.

The V call is TRBV9, the J call TRBJ1-2, with 7 positions matching TRBD1. The CDR3 consists of 15 residues. J gave up 1 base and V 4 bases, and 7 bases lay outside the gene matches. The V gene's germline CDR1 is SGDLS and CDR2 YYNGEE. CDR3 amino acids: CASSHGQAINYGYTF. The CDR3 bases are TGTGCCAGCAGCCACGGACAGGCGATTAACTATGGCTACACCTTC.

The table lists this clonotype with a few counts. A read error may explain this, as a much larger clone is one base away. V and J are TRBV20-1 and TRBJ2-1; 7 bases line up with TRBD2. This CDR3 contains 15 residues. The V and J ends lost 2 bases and 3 bases, in that order; junction bases with no gene match: 7. CDR1 is DFQATT and CDR2 is SNEGSKA in the germline V gene (reference sequence). The CDR3 region has the DNA TGCAGTGCTAGAACAAGCGGGGCCTTCTACAATGAGCAGTTCTTC. It translates to CSARTSGAFYNEQFF.

Ten or more counts support this clonotype. This chain joins TRBV20-1 and TRBJ2-1; a possible D gene is TRBD2 (6 bases). Trimming left V 6 bases short and J 0 bases short, with 15 bases between. Germline assignment: CDR1 DFQATT and CDR2 SNEGSKA (reference sequence). The CDR3 runs 15 residues. CDR3: CSAPGGVSSYNEQFF. The CDR3, as DNA: TGCAGTGCCCCCGGCGGGGTTAGCTCCTACAATGAGCAGTTCTTC.

This clonotype was picked up many times. J is TRBJ2-4 and V is TRBV7-2, with no clear D. Looked up from germline, CDR1 is SGHTA and CDR2 is FQGNSA. This CDR3 is 14 amino acids long. The V and J ends lost 2 bases and 1 base respectively, with 6 bases between them. This CDR3 is CASSLLRAKNIQYF. The CDR3 DNA is TGTGCCAGCAGCTTATTGAGGGCCAAAAACATTCAGTACTTC.

This clonotype showed up just a few times. The gene calls are TRBV6-1 and TRBJ2-1; TRBD1 aligns across 8 bases. V trimming: 6 bases; J trimming: 9 bases; junction bases outside the gene matches: 13. The CDR3 loop spans 15 amino acids. Germline CDR1 MNHNS, CDR2 SASEGT. This CDR3 reads CASSSMGRGHGEQFF. The CDR3 nucleotides read TGTGCCAGCAGCTCGATGGGCAGGGGGCATGGTGAGCAGTTCTTC.

This clonotype was found many times. The chain has TRBV7-2 and TRBJ2-1; 14 bases fit TRBD2. The J segment lost 7 bases and the V segment lost 5 bases, leaving 7 bases of the junction unmatched. The CDR3 is 16 residues long. Looked up from germline, CDR1 is SGHTA and CDR2 is FQGNSA. The CDR3 region is CASSAKTSGRANEQFF. Here the CDR3 DNA reads TGTGCCAGCAGCGCTAAGACTAGCGGGAGGGCTAATGAGCAGTTCTTC.

Remarks on this clonotype: A read error may produce the germline difference seen at one junction end. J is TRBJ2-3 and V is TRBV6-2 or TRBV6-3, with D hard to call. Per the germline V gene, CDR1 is MNHEY and CDR2 is SVGEGT. This CDR3 has 11 amino acids. The CDR3 sequence is CVSSPLDTQYF. CDR3 coding DNA: TGTGTCAGCAGTCCCCTTGATACGCAGTATTTT.

The chain combines TRBV10-3 with TRBJ2-2; no clear D. V lost 7 bases and J lost 4, with 10 bases in between. The CDR3 is 13 amino acids. Germline V gives CDR1 ENHRY, CDR2 SYGVKD. The CDR3, as DNA: TGTGCCATCATGGTTGGAATCACCGGGGAGCTGTTTTTT. Protein product: CAIMVGITGELFF.

This clonotype appeared many times. The rearrangement uses TRBV20-1 and TRBJ2-5, with no clear D. V lost 3 bases and J lost 3, with 11 bases in between. This CDR3 is built from 13 residues. CDR1 is DFQATT, CDR2 SNEGSKA, per germline (reference sequence). The CDR3 protein is CSASMVGKETQYF. The CDR3 DNA is TGCAGTGCTAGCATGGTGGGGAAAGAGACCCAGTACTTC.

This clonotype was seen at least ten times. The chain joins TRBV12-3 or TRBV12-4 to TRBJ2-2; 12 bases fit TRBD2. The CDR3 totals 13 residues. The CDR3 region is CAGLAGGIGELFF. The CDR3 DNA reads TGTGCGGGGCTAGCGGGAGGGATCGGGGAGCTGTTTTTT.

Many counts were recorded for this clonotype. The rearrangement links TRBV9 to TRBJ1-1; D ambiguous. V lost 3 bases, J lost 0 bases, and 6 bases lay in between. This CDR3 has 13 residues. Looked up from germline, CDR1 is SGDLS and CDR2 is YYNGEE. CDR3 DNA sequence: TGTGCCAGCAGCGCGACCTTGAACACTGAAGCTTTCTTT. Protein: CASSATLNTEAFF.

This clonotype was picked up one time. A much larger clone lies a single base off, so this may be a read error. The V gene is TRBV30, the J gene TRBJ2-5, with a tentative D call TRBD2 (6 bases). Germline V gene lookup returns CDR1 GTSNPN and CDR2 SVGIG (reference sequence). CDR3 length: 13 residues. V lost 1 base and J 9 bases, leaving 15 bases between the germline ends. The CDR3 DNA is TGTGCCTGGAGTGAGGTAGCGGAGGGAGCCCAGTACTTC. It encodes CAWSEVAEGAQYF.

In this sample, this clonotype turned up many times. V gene TRBV20-1 combines with J gene TRBJ2-7; the D is unclear. The CDR3 length is 13 residues. Germline V lookup: CDR1 DFQATT, CDR2 SNEGSKA (reference sequence). Deletions cut 3 bases from V and 6 bases from J, with 15 bases between. The CDR3 DNA reads TGCAGTGCTAGCCCCGGCACAGCCTTCGAGCAGTACTTC. It codes for CSASPGTAFEQYF.

V is TRBV7-2 and J is TRBJ2-2; D might be TRBD2 (6 bases). V lost 1 base and J 5 bases, leaving 14 bases between the germline ends. The CDR3 loop spans 16 amino acids. Germline V CDR1 and CDR2: SGHTA, FQGNSA. CDR3 amino acids: CASSLVVAAGTGELFF. The DNA of the CDR3 is TGTGCCAGCAGCTTAGTAGTAGCGGCAGGGACCGGGGAGCTGTTTTTT.

Details on this clonotype: One end of the junction fails to match germline, which may point to a read error. The V call is TRBV7-9, the J call TRBJ2-1, with D tentatively TRBD2 (6 bases). The CDR3 is 16 residues long. Germline V gene lookup returns CDR1 SEHNR and CDR2 FQNEAQ (reference sequence). The CDR3 nucleotides are TGTGCCAGCACACCTACGGGACTCAGCTCCTACAATGAACAGTTCTTC. This gives the protein CASTPTGLSSYNEQFF.